The 23 T cell receptor beta chains below all came from one sample that was sequenced in a study of blood T cell repertoires in COVID-19. Assay: immunoSEQ multiplex PCR; the TCRdb copy retains only in-frame clones and omits some. The table includes roughly 500,000 clones, roughly 88% detected once. Sequencing was carried out using PBMCs or T cells enriched from blood (not recorded which). All receptors derive from a woman in her thirties or forties who had recovered from COVID-19.

V gene TRBV6-5 combines with J gene TRBJ2-3; 8 nucleotides align to TRBD1. Trimming at V came to 6 bases and at J to 7 bases, leaving 9 bases not matched to a gene. The CDR3 is 14 amino acids. Germline V gene sequence: CDR1 MNHEY, CDR2 SVGAGI. CDR3 sequence: CASSPGQGPYTQYF. The CDR3 region has the DNA TGTGCCAGCAGCCCCGGACAGGGCCCCTATACGCAGTATTTT.

In DNA, the CDR3 is TGTGCCAGCAGCTTTGCCCGGACTGAAGCTTTCTTT. It encodes CASSFARTEAFF. The chain joins TRBV12-3 or TRBV12-4 to TRBJ1-1; D unresolved. V lost 6 bases and J lost 5, with 10 bases in between. The CDR3 consists of 12 residues.

The chain joins TRBV7-9 to TRBJ2-7; TRBD2 matches 14 bases. The CDR3 loop spans 17 amino acids. Per germline, CDR1 SEHNR and CDR2 FQNEAQ (reference sequence). V dropped 5 bases and J dropped 9; count of bases not matched to a gene: 15. The CDR3: CASSPQGLAGEPGVQYF. The CDR3 DNA is TGTGCCAGCAGCCCCCAGGGACTAGCGGGAGAGCCTGGGGTGCAGTACTTC.

The chain joins TRBV4-3 to TRBJ2-3, with a weak D call TRBD1 (6 bases). The germline CDR1 and CDR2 sequences are LGHNA and YSLEER. Trimming shortened V by 0 bases and J by 2 bases, and 15 bases separated the two germline ends. CDR3 length: 17 amino acids. The CDR3 DNA sequence: TGCGCCAGCAGCCAAGAAACAGGGTCCCTTCACACAGATACGCAGTATTTT. As protein: CASSQETGSLHTDTQYF.

The chain is built from TRBV5-6 and TRBJ2-5; TRBD2 might be the D (5 bases). CDR1 SGHDT and CDR2 YYEEEE come from the germline V gene. The ends were cut back, 5 bases at V and 4 bases at J, with 15 bases in the middle. This CDR3 spans 14 amino acids. CDR3 in DNA: TGTGCCAGCAGACCCCCGGGGTCATCAGAGACCCAGTACTTC. It is translated as CASRPPGSSETQYF.

The V gene is TRBV7-8, the J gene TRBJ2-3; D remains ambiguous. Trimming took 2 bases from V and 2 from J, leaving 5 bases between them. The CDR3 consists of 13 residues. The germline V gene has CDR1 SGHVS and CDR2 FQNEAQ. The CDR3 coding sequence is TGTGCCAGCAGCTTACAGTACACAGATACGCAGTATTTT. Encoded protein: CASSLQYTDTQYF.

This clone was seen once. The chain employs TRBV4-3 and TRBJ2-7; the match to TRBD2 covers 10 bases. V gave up 4 bases and J gave up 4 bases; unmatched junction bases: 10. This CDR3 is 16 amino acids long. Germline CDR1 and CDR2: LGHNA and YSLEER. CDR3 DNA sequence: TGCGCCAGCAGCCCTGACCTAGCGGGAGAGGGATACGAGCAGTACTTC. It specifies CASSPDLAGEGYEQYF.

V usage is TRBV7-9 and J usage is TRBJ2-3; 8 positions agree with TRBD2. The junction had 5 bases not matched to a gene; V was cut back by 1 base and J by 2 bases. Germline values: CDR1 SEHNR, CDR2 FQNEAQ (reference sequence). This CDR3 is built from 16 residues. For the CDR3, the DNA is TGTGCCAGCAGCTTAGTATGGACTAGCTTCACAGATACGCAGTATTTT. It is translated as CASSLVWTSFTDTQYF.

The CDR3 sequence is CASSPGDSLRGGYGYTF. The CDR3 region has the DNA TGTGCCAGCAGCCCGGGGGACAGCCTAAGAGGGGGATATGGCTACACCTTC. This chain links TRBV11-2 with TRBJ1-2, with 7 bases lining up with TRBD1. Germline trimming cut 5 bases from V and 5 bases from J; bases unmatched to any gene: 17. In germline, CDR1 is SGHAT, CDR2 FQNNGV. The CDR3 runs 17 residues.

J is TRBJ1-5 and V is TRBV6-5, with a weak D call TRBD1 (5 bases). The CDR3 is 12 residues long. The V gene's germline CDR1 is MNHEY and CDR2 SVGAGI. V was clipped by 10 bases and J by 3 bases, with 10 bases between them. Written as DNA, the CDR3 is TGTGCCATCGGACAAAACAATCAGCCCCAGCATTTT. Protein: CAIGQNNQPQHF.

The chain links TRBV30 to TRBJ2-7; 8 bases line up with TRBD2. Germline V lookup: CDR1 GTSNPN, CDR2 SVGIG (reference sequence). CDR3 size: 14 residues. Germline trimming cut 0 bases from V and 7 bases from J; bases unmatched to any gene: 8. The CDR3 sequence: CAWSVPGTRYEQYF. DNA of the CDR3: TGTGCCTGGAGTGTACCCGGGACTAGGTATGAGCAGTACTTC.

The chain joins TRBV28 to TRBJ1-5; TRBD1 matches at 7 bases. The CDR3 runs to 14 residues. CDR1 and CDR2 from the germline V gene are MDHEN and SYDVKM. J was trimmed by 5 bases and V by 6 bases; bases with no gene match: 7. The CDR3 nucleotides read TGTGCCAGCAGATCGGGACAGACTTATCAGCCCCAGCATTTT. Amino acids: CASRSGQTYQPQHF.

The chain employs TRBV5-1 and TRBJ2-2; TRBD2 matches 9 bases. Unmatched junction bases numbered 5, after V lost 3 bases and J lost 2 bases. Looked up from germline, CDR1 is SGHRS and CDR2 is YFSETQ. CDR3 length equals 16 residues. CDR3 amino acids: CASSSLTSGNTGELFF. DNA of the CDR3: TGCGCCAGCAGCTCTCTGACTAGCGGTAACACCGGGGAGCTGTTTTTT.

This chain links TRBV5-4 with TRBJ2-5; D may be TRBD2 (5 bases). In germline, CDR1 is SGHNT, CDR2 YYREEE (reference sequence). The CDR3 totals 14 residues. V lost 4 bases, J lost 4 bases, and 14 bases lay in between. CDR3 coding DNA: TGTGCCAGCAGCGCGAGCGGAGTAGGAGAGACCCAGTACTTC. Translated, it gives CASSASGVGETQYF.

This chain connects TRBV5-1 to TRBJ1-1, with no clear D. Between the trimmed V and J ends, which lost 2 bases and 5 bases, there was a span of 13 bases. Looked up from germline, CDR1 is SGHRS and CDR2 is YFSETQ. CDR3 length: 14 amino acids. The DNA of the CDR3 is TGCGCCAGCAGCTTTAACAGTTTTCAGACTGAAGCTTTCTTT. Its protein is CASSFNSFQTEAFF. The variable domain in full, with the rest retrieved from reference TRBV5-1 and TRBJ1-1, is KAGVTQTPRYLIKTRGQQVTLSCSPISGHRSVSWYQQTPGQGLQFLFEYFSETQRNKGNFPGRFSGRQFSNSRSEMNVSTLELGDSALYLCASSFNSFQTEAFFGQGTRLTVV.

The V call is TRBV10-2, the J call TRBJ2-7; 8 positions agree with TRBD2. CDR3 length: 14 residues. V dropped 5 bases and J dropped 7; count of bases not matched to a gene: 10. Germline V gives CDR1 WSHSY, CDR2 SAAADI. The chain's CDR3 is CASSSAGRVYEQYF. CDR3 nucleotide sequence: TGCGCCAGCAGTTCGGCCGGGAGGGTATATGAGCAGTACTTC.

The CDR3 loop is CASRATRAFF. In DNA form, the CDR3 reads TGTGCCAGCAGAGCTACCAGGGCTTTCTTT. This rearrangement joins TRBV25-1 to TRBJ1-1; D gene unclear. From germline, CDR1 is MGHDK and CDR2 SYGVNS. The CDR3 is made up of 10 amino acids. V lost 6 bases, J lost 11 bases, and 10 bases lay in between.

V gene TRBV5-5 combines with J gene TRBJ1-1; TRBD1 might be the D (6 bases). V was clipped by 3 bases and J by 0 bases, with 18 bases between them. Germline V lookup: CDR1 SGHKS, CDR2 YYEKEE (reference sequence). The CDR3 has 17 amino acids. The CDR3 protein is CASSSAGVGGMNTEAFF. The CDR3 coding sequence is TGTGCCAGCAGCTCGGCGGGAGTCGGGGGCATGAACACTGAAGCTTTCTTT. The full variable domain, in which reference TRBV5-5 and TRBJ1-1 provide the parts outside the CDR3, is DAGVTQSPTHLIKTRGQQVTLRCSPISGHKSVSWYQQVLGQGPQFIFQYYEKEERGRGNFPDRFSARQFPNYSSELNVNALLLGDSALYLCASSSAGVGGMNTEAFFGQGTRLTVV.

This clone was found once. This chain joins TRBV7-8 and TRBJ1-2; 10 positions match TRBD1. With 10 bases clipped from V and 4 bases from J, the junction kept 9 bases outside the gene matches. The CDR3 is 14 residues long. Germline V gene data show CDR1 as SGHVS and CDR2 as FQNEAQ. The CDR3 spells CATHSGQGGYGYTF. The CDR3 DNA is TGTGCCACCCATTCCGGACAGGGGGGCTATGGCTACACCTTC.

The J gene is TRBJ2-3, the V gene TRBV24-1; TRBD1 is a possible D gene (5 bases). V was pared by 7 bases and J by 0 bases, with 7 bases between. The CDR3 is made up of 13 amino acids. CDR1 is KGHDR, CDR2 SFDVKD, per germline. As DNA, the CDR3 is TGTGCCACCAGCAGGGATAGCACAGATACGCAGTATTTT. Protein: CATSRDSTDTQYF.

The rearrangement links TRBV30 to TRBJ1-5; 9 bases are shared with TRBD1. This CDR3 is built from 13 residues. Germline lookup yields CDR1 GTSNPN and CDR2 SVGIG (reference sequence). V lost 1 base, J lost 7 bases, and 2 bases stayed unmatched. This chain's CDR3 is CAWSGQGEQPQHF. The CDR3 DNA is TGTGCCTGGAGTGGACAGGGGGAACAGCCCCAGCATTTT.

The chain carries TRBV4-3 and TRBJ1-2; TRBD1 aligns across 8 bases. In germline, CDR1 is LGHNA, CDR2 YSLEER. There are 16 residues in the CDR3. V gave up 0 bases and J gave up 8 bases; unmatched junction bases: 11. The CDR3: CASSQERAGTGGGYTF. The CDR3 DNA is TGCGCCAGCAGCCAAGAAAGGGCCGGGACAGGTGGAGGCTACACCTTC.

The V call is TRBV5-4, the J call TRBJ2-3; 12 bases are shared with TRBD1. V was pared by 5 bases and J by 5 bases, with 6 bases of the junction left unmatched. CDR1 SGHNT and CDR2 YYREEE come from the germline V gene (reference sequence). The CDR3 spans 15 residues. In nucleotides, the CDR3 is TGTGCCAGCAGGTGGGACAGGGGGCGATTAGATACGCAGTATTTT. It codes for CASRWDRGRLDTQYF.